A selection of T cell receptor beta chains follows, all from one sample in a study of blood T cell repertoires in COVID-19. Measured with immunoSEQ multiplex PCR; TCRdb has only the in-frame clones, and not every one. The top ten hold less than 30% of the sample, which has fewer than 25,000 clones, about 89% seen once. The sample comprised peripheral blood. All receptors come from a human donor with active COVID-19. The donor label of this sample is uncertain. The CDR3 runs from the conserved cysteine through the conserved F or W. Each record gives: CDR3 DNA, CDR3 protein, CDR3 length, clone size, D gene, J gene, V gene. D genes are given only for firm matches. Clone sizes are given selectively: once, few, many, or a class where the clone is expanded.

TGTGCCAGCTCACCACTTCCTTTTAAGCGGGAGGGTTCCTACAATGAGCAGTTCTTC,CASSPLPFKREGSYNEQFF,19,-,TRBD2,TRBJ2-1,TRBV18
TGTGCCAGTGCCCCGGGGGGGACAGATACGCAGTATTTT,CASAPGGTDTQYF,13,-,TRBD2,TRBJ2-3,TRBV6-5
TGTGCCAGCAGCGTGAGCGGGGGGGACACAGATACGCAGTATTTT,CASSVSGGDTDTQYF,15,once,TRBD2,TRBJ2-3,TRBV9
TGCGCCAGCAGCTGGGACTCCAGAGGCGAGACCCAGTACTTC,CASSWDSRGETQYF,14,-,-,TRBJ2-5,TRBV10-2
TGTGCCAGCTCAACGTCGACAGACGGAAACACCATATATTTT,CASSTSTDGNTIYF,14,-,-,TRBJ1-3,TRBV18
TGTGCCAGCAGTGAGGGGCAGGGTAGAACCGGGGAGCTGTTTTTT,CASSEGQGRTGELFF,15,-,-,TRBJ2-2,TRBV6-1
TGTGCCAGCAGCCAAGATCATCTGGGAGGGGCCCGGGAGACCCAGTACTTC,CASSQDHLGGARETQYF,17,once,TRBD2,TRBJ2-5,TRBV3-1/TRBV3-2
TGCGCCAGCAGCAGAACCGGGACAGGGCCCGAGACCCAGTACTTC,CASSRTGTGPETQYF,15,-,TRBD1,TRBJ2-5,TRBV5-1
TGTGCCACGGGACAGGGGGCATCCGGGGAGCTGTTTTTT,CATGQGASGELFF,13,few,TRBD1,TRBJ2-2,TRBV2
TGTGCCAGCAGCTTAGACTACAGCCTTGCTTTCTCTGGAAACACCATATATTTT,CASSLDYSLAFSGNTIYF,18,-,-,TRBJ1-3,TRBV11-2
TGTGCCAGCAGCTTGGGTCCGGGACTTGAGCAGTTCTTC,CASSLGPGLEQFF,13,-,-,TRBJ2-1,TRBV5-8
TGTGCCAGCCCAGACCAACAGGGAATCTATGGCTACACCTTC,CASPDQQGIYGYTF,14,-,-,TRBJ1-2,TRBV6-5
TGTGCCAGCAGCCCCGGGGGTTGGGCCACTCGATACGAGCAGTACTTC,CASSPGGWATRYEQYF,16,-,-,TRBJ2-7,TRBV5-8
TGTGCCAGCAGCTTAGCTCCGACAAATTTCTACGAGCAGTACTTC,CASSLAPTNFYEQYF,15,-,-,TRBJ2-7,TRBV7-2
TGTGCCAGCAGCACCAGGACTAGCGGGGCCTCGGGGGAGCAGTTCTTC,CASSTRTSGASGEQFF,16,-,TRBD2,TRBJ2-1,TRBV7-6
TGCGCCAGCAGCACAAGGGACAGGGGTTGGCAGTACTTC,CASSTRDRGWQYF,13,-,TRBD1,TRBJ2-7,TRBV5-1
TGTGCCAGCAGGCGGGGGGGCGGATCCGGGGAGCTGTTTTTT,CASRRGGGSGELFF,14,once,TRBD2,TRBJ2-2,TRBV2
TGTGCCTGGAGTCTTGGGACATCTATGAACACTGAAGCTTTCTTT,CAWSLGTSMNTEAFF,15,once,-,TRBJ1-1,TRBV30
TGTGCCAGCAACCCAATGGGAGCACCGGAAAAACTGTTTTTT,CASNPMGAPEKLFF,14,-,-,TRBJ1-4,TRBV28
TGTGCCAGCAGTTACTGGGGGCCCTTGAACACTGAAGCTTTCTTT,CASSYWGPLNTEAFF,15,-,-,TRBJ1-1,TRBV6-5
TGTGCCAGCTCACCCCAGACAGGGATCGGCAATCAGCCCCAGCATTTT,CASSPQTGIGNQPQHF,16,-,TRBD1,TRBJ1-5,TRBV18
TGTGCCAGCAGTTCCAGGACTAGCGGGCAACAAGAGACCCAGTACTTC,CASSSRTSGQQETQYF,16,-,TRBD2,TRBJ2-5,TRBV28
TGTGCCAGCAGCTTGGCGGCCCCAGATACCCAGTACTTC,CASSLAAPDTQYF,13,-,-,TRBJ2-5,TRBV7-9
TGTGCCAGCAGGGGACAGGGGAATCAGCCCCAGCATTTT,CASRGQGNQPQHF,13,-,TRBD1,TRBJ1-5,TRBV6-6
TGTGCCAGCAGCCAATCCTCCCCTGCTGAAGCTTTCTTT,CASSQSSPAEAFF,13,-,-,TRBJ1-1,TRBV3-1/TRBV3-2
TGTGCCAGCAGCCCTCCAGGACAGATGAACACTGAAGCTTTCTTT,CASSPPGQMNTEAFF,15,few,-,TRBJ1-1,TRBV4-2
TGTGCCAGCAGCCCAGGACAGGGATTAACCGGGGAGCTGTTTTTT,CASSPGQGLTGELFF,15,-,TRBD1,TRBJ2-2,TRBV9
TGTGCCAGCAGCTCTCGGACTCCTACAGATACGCAGTATTTT,CASSSRTPTDTQYF,14,-,-,TRBJ2-3,TRBV7-8
TGCGCCAGCAGCCCGACGCTGGACCCGACTAGAGGGCATACGCAGTATTTT,CASSPTLDPTRGHTQYF,17,-,-,TRBJ2-3,TRBV5-1
TGTGCCAGCGGCCCTAACTATGGCTACACCTTC,CASGPNYGYTF,11,-,-,TRBJ1-2,TRBV28
TGTGCCAGCAGCCAAGCGACAGGCTCACCCCTCCACTTT,CASSQATGSPLHF,13,once,-,TRBJ1-6,TRBV3-1/TRBV3-2
TGTGCCAGCAGTGGCGGGAGTGAAAAACTGTTTTTT,CASSGGSEKLFF,12,-,-,TRBJ1-4,TRBV12-3/TRBV12-4
TGTGCCAGCAGTTACAAGGGGATGGTCTATGGCTACACCTTC,CASSYKGMVYGYTF,14,-,-,TRBJ1-2,TRBV6-2/TRBV6-3
TGCGCCAGCTCGGGATTCTCTGGGGCCAACGTCCTGACTTTC,CASSGFSGANVLTF,14,few,-,TRBJ2-6,TRBV5-1
TGTGCCAGCAGCCAAGACAGTTCCGGGCACGGGAAGACCCAGTACTTC,CASSQDSSGHGKTQYF,16,-,-,TRBJ2-5,TRBV14
TGTGCCAGCAGCCAGGGGACTAGCGGGGGCTTTTCAGAGACCCAGTACTTC,CASSQGTSGGFSETQYF,17,-,TRBD2,TRBJ2-5,TRBV3-1/TRBV3-2
TGTGCCAGCAGCTCCCATGGGACTAGCGGGGAAGAGACCCAGTACTTC,CASSSHGTSGEETQYF,16,-,TRBD2,TRBJ2-5,TRBV6-2/TRBV6-3
TGTGCCAGCAGCTCCCTCCCGAGGGCTAGCGGCCAAGAGACCCAGTACTTC,CASSSLPRASGQETQYF,17,-,TRBD2,TRBJ2-5,TRBV7-6
TGTGCCAGCGGGGACTATTCCACAGATACGCAGTATTTT,CASGDYSTDTQYF,13,-,TRBD2,TRBJ2-3,TRBV9
TGTGCCAGCAGCCAAGGTCTGTTATACAATGAGCAGTTCTTC,CASSQGLLYNEQFF,14,once,-,TRBJ2-1,TRBV3-1/TRBV3-2
TGTGCCAGCAGCGTATGGCAGGGAACCCAAGAGACCCAGTACTTC,CASSVWQGTQETQYF,15,-,-,TRBJ2-5,TRBV9
TGTGCCAGCAGCCAAGCGTCTAGCGGGGGTTGGTCTACGCAGTATTTT,CASSQASSGGWSTQYF,16,-,TRBD2,TRBJ2-3,TRBV3-1/TRBV3-2